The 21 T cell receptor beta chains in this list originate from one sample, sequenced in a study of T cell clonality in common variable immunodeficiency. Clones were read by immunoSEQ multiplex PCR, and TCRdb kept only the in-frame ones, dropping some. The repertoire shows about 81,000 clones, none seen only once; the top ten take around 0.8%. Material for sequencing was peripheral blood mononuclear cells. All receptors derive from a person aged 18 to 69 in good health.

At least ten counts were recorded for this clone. CDR3 DNA (partial): TGTGCCAGCGCGGCCATGCGGGGCACAGATACG. Translation: CASAAMRGTDT. In full, the CDR3 reads CASAAMRGTDTQYF. The chain carries TRBV19 and TRBJ2-3; TRBD2 might be the D (5 bases). The read ends 3 residues shy of where the CDR3 ends; the end is completed using the germline J gene. Trimming stripped 9 bases from V and 1 base from J, with 14 bases between. CDR3 length: 14 amino acids. Looked up from germline, CDR1 is LNHDA and CDR2 is SQIVND (reference sequence).

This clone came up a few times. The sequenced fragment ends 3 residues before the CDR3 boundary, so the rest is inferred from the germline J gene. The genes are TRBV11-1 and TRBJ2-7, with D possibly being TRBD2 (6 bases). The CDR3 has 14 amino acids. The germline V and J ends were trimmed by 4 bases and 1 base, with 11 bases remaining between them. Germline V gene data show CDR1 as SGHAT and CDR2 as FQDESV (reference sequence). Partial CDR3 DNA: TGTGCCAGCAGCTCCCCTGGGGGGTCCTACGAG. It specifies CASSSPGGSYE. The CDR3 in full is CASSSPGGSYEQYF.

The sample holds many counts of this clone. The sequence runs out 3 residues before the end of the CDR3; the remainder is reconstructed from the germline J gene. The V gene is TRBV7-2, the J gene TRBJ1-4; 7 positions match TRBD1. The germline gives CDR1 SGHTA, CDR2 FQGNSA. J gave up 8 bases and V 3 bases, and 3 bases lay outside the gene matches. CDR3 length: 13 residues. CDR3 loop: CASSFRQGEKLFF. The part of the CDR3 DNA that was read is TGTGCCAGCAGCTTCCGACAGGGAGAAAAA.

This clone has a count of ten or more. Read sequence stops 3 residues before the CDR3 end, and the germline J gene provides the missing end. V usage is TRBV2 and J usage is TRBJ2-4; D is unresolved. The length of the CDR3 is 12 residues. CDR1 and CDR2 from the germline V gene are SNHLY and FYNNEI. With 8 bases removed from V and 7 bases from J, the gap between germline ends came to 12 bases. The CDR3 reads CASGRDGNIQYF. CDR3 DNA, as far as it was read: TGTGCCAGCGGTAGAGACGGGAACATT.

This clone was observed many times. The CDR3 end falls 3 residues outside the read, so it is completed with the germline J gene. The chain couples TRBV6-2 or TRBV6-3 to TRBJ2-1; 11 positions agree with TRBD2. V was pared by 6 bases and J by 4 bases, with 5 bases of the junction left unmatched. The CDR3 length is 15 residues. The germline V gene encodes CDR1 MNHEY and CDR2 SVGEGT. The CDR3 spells CASRPRTSGYNEQFF. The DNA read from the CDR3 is TGTGCCAGCAGACCCAGGACTAGCGGGTACAATGAG.

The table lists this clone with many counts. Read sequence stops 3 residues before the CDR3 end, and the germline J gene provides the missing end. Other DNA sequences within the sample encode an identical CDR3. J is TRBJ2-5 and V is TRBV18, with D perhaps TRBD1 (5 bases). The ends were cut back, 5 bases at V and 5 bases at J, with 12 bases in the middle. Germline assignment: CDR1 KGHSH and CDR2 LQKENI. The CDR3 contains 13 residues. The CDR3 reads CASSSASGETQYF. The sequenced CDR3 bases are TGTGCCAGCTCATCGGCGTCAGGGGAGACC.

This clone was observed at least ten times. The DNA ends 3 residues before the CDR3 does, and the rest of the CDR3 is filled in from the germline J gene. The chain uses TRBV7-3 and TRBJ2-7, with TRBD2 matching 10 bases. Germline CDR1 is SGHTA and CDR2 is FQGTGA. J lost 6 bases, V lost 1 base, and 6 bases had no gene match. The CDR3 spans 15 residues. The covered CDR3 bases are TGTGCCAGCAGCTTAAAGCGGGAGGGCTCCCTCGAG. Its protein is CASSLKREGSLE. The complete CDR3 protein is CASSLKREGSLEQYF. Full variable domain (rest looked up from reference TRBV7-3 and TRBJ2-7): GAGVSQTPSNKVTEKGKYVELRCDPISGHTALYWYRQSLGQGPEFLIYFQGTGAADDSGLPNDRFFAVRPEGSVSTLKIQRTERGDSAVYLCASSLKREGSLEQYFGPGTRLTVT.

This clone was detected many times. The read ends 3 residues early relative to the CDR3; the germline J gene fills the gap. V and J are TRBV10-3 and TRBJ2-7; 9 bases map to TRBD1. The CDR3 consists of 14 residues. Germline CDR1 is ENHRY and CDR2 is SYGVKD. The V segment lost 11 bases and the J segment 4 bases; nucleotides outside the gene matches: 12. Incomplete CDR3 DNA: TGTGCCTCCCAGGCTCCAGACAGGGGGTACGAG. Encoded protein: CASQAPDRGYE. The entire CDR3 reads CASQAPDRGYEQYF.

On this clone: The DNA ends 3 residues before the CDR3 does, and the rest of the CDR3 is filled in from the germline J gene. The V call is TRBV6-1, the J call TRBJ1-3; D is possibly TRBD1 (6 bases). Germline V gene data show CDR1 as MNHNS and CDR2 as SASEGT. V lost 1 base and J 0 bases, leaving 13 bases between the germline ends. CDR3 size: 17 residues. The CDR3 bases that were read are TGTGCCAGCAGTGAAGGGGAGGGGGTAGGCTCTGGAAACACC. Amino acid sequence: CASSEGEGVGSGNT. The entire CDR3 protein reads CASSEGEGVGSGNTIYF.

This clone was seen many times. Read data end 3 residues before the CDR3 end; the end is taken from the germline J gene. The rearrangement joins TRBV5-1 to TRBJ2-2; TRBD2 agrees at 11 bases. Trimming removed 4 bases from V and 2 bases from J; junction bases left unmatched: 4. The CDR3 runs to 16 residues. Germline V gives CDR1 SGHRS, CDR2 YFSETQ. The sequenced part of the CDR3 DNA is TGCGCCAGCAGCCCAGGACTAGCGGGCAACACCGGGGAG. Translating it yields CASSPGLAGNTGE. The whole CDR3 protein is CASSPGLAGNTGELFF.

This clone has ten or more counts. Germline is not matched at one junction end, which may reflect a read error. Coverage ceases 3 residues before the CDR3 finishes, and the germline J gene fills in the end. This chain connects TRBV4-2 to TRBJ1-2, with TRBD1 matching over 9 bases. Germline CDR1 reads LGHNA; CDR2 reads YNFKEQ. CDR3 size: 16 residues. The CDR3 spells CASSQDQDRGVYGYTF. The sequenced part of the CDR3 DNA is TGCGCCAGCAGCCAAGATCAAGACAGGGGGGTCTATGGC.

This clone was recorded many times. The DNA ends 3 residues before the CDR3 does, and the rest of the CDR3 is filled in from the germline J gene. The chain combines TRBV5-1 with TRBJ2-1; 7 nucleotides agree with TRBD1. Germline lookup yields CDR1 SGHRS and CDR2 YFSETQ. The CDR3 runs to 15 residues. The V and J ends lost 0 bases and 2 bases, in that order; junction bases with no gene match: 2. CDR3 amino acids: CASSLGQGPYNEQFF. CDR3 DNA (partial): TGCGCCAGCAGCTTGGGACAGGGCCCCTACAATGAG.

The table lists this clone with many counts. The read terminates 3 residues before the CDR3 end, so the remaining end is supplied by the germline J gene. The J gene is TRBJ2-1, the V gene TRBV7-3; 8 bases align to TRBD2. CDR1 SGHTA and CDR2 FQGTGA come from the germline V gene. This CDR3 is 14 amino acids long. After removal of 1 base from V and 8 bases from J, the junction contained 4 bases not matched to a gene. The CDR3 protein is CASSLMHSGDEQFF. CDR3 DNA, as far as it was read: TGTGCCAGCAGCTTAATGCATAGCGGGGATGAG.

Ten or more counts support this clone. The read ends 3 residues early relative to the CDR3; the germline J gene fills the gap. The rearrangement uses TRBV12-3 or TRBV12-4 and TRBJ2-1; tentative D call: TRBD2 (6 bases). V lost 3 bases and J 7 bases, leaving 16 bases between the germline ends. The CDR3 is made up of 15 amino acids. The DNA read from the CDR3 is TGTGCCAGCAGTTTGGTGACTAGTGCGGGTAATGAG. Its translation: CASSLVTSAGNE. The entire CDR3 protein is CASSLVTSAGNEQFF.

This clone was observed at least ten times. CDR3 DNA (partial): TGCAGTGCGAGTGATCGAGCGGGAGGGCCCCCAGATACG. Translating gives CSASDRAGGPPDT. The CDR3 reads in full as CSASDRAGGPPDTQYF. The chain has TRBV20-1 and TRBJ2-3; 10 nucleotides align to TRBD2. The CDR3 goes on 3 residues after the read ends, and that part is filled in from the germline J gene. The CDR3 sequence is 16 residues long. V shed 6 bases, J shed 4 bases, and the junction held 13 bases outside the gene matches. Germline CDR1 DFQATT, CDR2 SNEGSKA (reference sequence).

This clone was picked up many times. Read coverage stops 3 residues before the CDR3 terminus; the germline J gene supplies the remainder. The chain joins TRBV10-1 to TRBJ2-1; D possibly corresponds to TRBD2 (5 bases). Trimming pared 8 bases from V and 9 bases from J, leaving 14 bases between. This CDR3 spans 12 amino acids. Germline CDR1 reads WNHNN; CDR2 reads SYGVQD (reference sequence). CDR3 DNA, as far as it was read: TGCGCCAGCGTATCCCAACGGGGTGAG. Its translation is CASVSQRGE. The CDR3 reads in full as CASVSQRGEQFF.

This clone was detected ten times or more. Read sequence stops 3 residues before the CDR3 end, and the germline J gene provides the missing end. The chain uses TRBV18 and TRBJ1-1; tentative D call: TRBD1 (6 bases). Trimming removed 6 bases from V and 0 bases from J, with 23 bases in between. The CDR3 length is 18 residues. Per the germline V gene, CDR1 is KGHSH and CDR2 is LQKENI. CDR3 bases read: TGTGCCAGCTCCGCCTCGGGGACACAAAAGATCATGAACACTGAA. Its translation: CASSASGTQKIMNTE. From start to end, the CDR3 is CASSASGTQKIMNTEAFF.

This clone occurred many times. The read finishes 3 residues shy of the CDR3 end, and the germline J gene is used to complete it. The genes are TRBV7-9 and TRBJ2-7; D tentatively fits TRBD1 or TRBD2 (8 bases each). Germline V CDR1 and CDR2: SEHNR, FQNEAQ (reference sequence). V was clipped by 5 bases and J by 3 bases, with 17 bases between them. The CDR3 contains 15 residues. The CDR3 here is CASSILSGTGYEQYF. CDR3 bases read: TGTGCCAGCAGCATACTTAGCGGGACAGGCTACGAG. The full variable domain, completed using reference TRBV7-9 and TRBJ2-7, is DTGVSQNPRHKITKRGQNVTFRCDPISEHNRLYWYRQTLGQGPEFLTYFQNEAQLEKSRLLSDRFSAERPKGSFSTLEIQRTEQGDSAMYLCASSILSGTGYEQYFGPGTRLTVT.

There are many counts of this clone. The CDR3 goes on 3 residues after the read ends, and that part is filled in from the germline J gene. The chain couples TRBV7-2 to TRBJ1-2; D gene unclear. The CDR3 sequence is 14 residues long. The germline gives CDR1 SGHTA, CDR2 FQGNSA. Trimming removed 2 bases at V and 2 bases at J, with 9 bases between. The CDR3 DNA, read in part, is TGTGCCAGCAGCTTAACCAGTCAAAACTATGGC. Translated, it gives CASSLTSQNYG. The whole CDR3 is CASSLTSQNYGYTF.

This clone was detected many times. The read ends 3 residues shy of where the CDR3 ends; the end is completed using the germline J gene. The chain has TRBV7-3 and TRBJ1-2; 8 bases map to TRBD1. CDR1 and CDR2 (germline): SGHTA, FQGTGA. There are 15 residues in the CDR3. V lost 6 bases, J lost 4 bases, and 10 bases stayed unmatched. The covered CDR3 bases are TGTGCCAGCAGTTCTAATCCGGGACAGGTCTATGGC. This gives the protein CASSSNPGQVYG. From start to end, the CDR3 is CASSSNPGQVYGYTF. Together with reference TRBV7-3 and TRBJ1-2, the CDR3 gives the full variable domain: GAGVSQTPSNKVTEKGKYVELRCDPISGHTALYWYRQSLGQGPEFLIYFQGTGAADDSGLPNDRFFAVRPEGSVSTLKIQRTERGDSAVYLCASSSNPGQVYGYTFGSGTRLTVV.

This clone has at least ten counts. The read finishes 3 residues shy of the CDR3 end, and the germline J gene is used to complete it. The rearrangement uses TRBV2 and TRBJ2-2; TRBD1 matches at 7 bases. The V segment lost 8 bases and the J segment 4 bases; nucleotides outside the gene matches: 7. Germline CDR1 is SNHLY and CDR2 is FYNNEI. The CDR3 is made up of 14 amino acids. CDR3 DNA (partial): TGTGCCAGCCTACAGGGGACGGGCACCGGGGAG. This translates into CASLQGTGTGE. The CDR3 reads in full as CASLQGTGTGELFF.